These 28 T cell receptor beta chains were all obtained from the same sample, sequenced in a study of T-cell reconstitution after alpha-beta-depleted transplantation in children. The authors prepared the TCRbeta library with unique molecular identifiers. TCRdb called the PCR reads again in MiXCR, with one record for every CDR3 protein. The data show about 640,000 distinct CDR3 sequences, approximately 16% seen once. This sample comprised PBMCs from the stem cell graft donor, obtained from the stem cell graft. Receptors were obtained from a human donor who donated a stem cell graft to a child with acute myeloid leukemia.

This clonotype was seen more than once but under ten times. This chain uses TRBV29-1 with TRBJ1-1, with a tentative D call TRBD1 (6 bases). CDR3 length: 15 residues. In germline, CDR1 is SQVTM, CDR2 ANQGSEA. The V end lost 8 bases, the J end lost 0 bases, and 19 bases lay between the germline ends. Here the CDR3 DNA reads TGCAGCTCCTCCGTTGGGGGCAGTCTGAACACTGAAGCTTTCTTT. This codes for CSSSVGGSLNTEAFF.

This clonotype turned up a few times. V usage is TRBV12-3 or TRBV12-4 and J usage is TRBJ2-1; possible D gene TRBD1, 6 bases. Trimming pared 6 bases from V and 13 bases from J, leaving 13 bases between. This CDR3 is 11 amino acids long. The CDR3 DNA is TGTGCCAGCAGAAGGACAGAGTTTCAGTTCTTC. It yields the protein CASRRTEFQFF.

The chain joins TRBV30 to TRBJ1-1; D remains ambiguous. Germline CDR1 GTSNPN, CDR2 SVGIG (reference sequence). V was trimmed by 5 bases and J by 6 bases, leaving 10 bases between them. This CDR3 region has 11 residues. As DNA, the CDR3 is TGTGCCTGGGCGGTCGGGTCTGAAGCTTTCTTT. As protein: CAWAVGSEAFF.

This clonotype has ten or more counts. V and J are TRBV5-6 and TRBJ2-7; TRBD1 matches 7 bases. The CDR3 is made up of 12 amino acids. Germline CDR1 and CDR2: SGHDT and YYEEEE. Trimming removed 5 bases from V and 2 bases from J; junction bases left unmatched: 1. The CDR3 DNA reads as TGTGCCAGCAGTGACAGGGCCTACGAGCAGTACTTC. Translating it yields CASSDRAYEQYF.

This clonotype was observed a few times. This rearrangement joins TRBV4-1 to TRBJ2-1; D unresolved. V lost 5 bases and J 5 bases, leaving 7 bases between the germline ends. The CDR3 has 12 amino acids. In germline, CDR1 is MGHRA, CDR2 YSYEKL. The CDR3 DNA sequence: TGCGCCAGCAGCGACAACGACAATGAGCAGTTCTTC. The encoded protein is CASSDNDNEQFF.

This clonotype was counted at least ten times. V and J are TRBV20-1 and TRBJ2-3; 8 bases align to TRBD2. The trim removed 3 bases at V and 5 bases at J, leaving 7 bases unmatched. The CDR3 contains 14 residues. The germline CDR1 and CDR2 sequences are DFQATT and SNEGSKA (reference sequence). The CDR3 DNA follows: TGCAGTGCTAGTGCGGCGGGGGGAAGAGATACGCAGTATTTT. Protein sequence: CSASAAGGRDTQYF.

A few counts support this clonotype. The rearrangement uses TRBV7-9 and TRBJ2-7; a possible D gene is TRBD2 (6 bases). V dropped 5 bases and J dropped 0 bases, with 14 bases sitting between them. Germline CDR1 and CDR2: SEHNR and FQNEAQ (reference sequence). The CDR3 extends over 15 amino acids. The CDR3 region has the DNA TGTGCCAGCAGCACCCCGGGGGTCCCCTCCTACGAGCAGTACTTC. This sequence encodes CASSTPGVPSYEQYF.

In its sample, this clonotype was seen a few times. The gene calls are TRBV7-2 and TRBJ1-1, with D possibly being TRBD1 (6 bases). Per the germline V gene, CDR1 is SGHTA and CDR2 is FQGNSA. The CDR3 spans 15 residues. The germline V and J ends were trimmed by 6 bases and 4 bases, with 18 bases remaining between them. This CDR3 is CASSSQTGRATEAFF. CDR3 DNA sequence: TGTGCCAGCAGTTCTCAAACAGGGAGGGCCACTGAAGCTTTCTTT.

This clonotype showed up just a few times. CDR3 in amino acids: CASSYSGPTGELFF. CDR3 sequence (DNA): TGTGCCAGCAGTTACTCAGGACCGACCGGGGAGCTGTTTTTT. The chain is built from TRBV6-5 and TRBJ2-2; D not certain. The germline gives CDR1 MNHEY, CDR2 SVGAGI. The ends were cut back, 0 bases at V and 5 bases at J, with 7 bases in the middle. The CDR3 is 14 amino acids.

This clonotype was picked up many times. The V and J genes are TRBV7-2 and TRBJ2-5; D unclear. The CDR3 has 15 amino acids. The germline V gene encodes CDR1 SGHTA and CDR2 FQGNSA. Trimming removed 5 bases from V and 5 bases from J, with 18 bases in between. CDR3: CASSQRLQVRETQYF. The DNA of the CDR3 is TGTGCCAGCAGCCAACGCTTGCAAGTACGGGAGACCCAGTACTTC.

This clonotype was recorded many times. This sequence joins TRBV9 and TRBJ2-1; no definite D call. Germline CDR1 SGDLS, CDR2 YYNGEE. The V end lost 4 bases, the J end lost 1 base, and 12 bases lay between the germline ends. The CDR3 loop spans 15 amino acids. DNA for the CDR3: TGTGCCAGCAGCCCTAGTGTAGGGTCCTACAATGAGCAGTTCTTC. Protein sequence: CASSPSVGSYNEQFF.

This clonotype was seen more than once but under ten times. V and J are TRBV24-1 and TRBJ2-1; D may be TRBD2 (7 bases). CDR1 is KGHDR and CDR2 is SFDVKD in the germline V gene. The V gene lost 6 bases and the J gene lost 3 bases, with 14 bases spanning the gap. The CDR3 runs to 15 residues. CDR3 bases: TGTGCCACCAGTCTTAGGGGGGGCAACTACAATGAGCAGTTCTTC. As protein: CATSLRGGNYNEQFF.

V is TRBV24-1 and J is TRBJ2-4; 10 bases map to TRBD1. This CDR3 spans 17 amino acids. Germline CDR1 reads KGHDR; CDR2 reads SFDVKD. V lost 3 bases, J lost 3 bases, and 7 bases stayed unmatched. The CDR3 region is CATSDPGQGVNKNIQYF. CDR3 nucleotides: TGTGCCACCAGTGATCCCGGACAGGGGGTAAACAAAAACATTCAGTACTTC.

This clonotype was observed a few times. The CDR3 loop is CSASRDSAYGYTF. CDR3 coding DNA: TGCAGTGCTAGTCGCGACAGCGCCTATGGCTACACCTTC. The chain recombines TRBV20-1 with TRBJ1-2, with a weak D call TRBD1 (5 bases). CDR1 is DFQATT and CDR2 is SNEGSKA in the germline V gene (reference sequence). This CDR3 is 13 amino acids long. With 3 bases removed from V and 4 bases from J, the gap between germline ends came to 12 bases.

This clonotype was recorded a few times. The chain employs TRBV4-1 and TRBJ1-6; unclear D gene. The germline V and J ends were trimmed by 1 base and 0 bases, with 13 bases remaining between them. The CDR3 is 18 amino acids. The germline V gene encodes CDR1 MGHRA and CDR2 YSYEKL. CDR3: CASSQALGYSSYNSPLHF. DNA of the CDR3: TGCGCCAGCAGCCAAGCGTTGGGGTATAGCTCCTATAATTCACCCCTCCACTTT.

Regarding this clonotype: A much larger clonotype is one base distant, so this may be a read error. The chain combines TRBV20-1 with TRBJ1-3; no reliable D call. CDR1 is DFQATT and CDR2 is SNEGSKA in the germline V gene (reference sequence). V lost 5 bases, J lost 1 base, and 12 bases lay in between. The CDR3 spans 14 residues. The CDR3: CSALAGVSGNTIYF. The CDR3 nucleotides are TGCAGTGCTTTGGCAGGAGTTTCTGGAAACACCATATATTTT.

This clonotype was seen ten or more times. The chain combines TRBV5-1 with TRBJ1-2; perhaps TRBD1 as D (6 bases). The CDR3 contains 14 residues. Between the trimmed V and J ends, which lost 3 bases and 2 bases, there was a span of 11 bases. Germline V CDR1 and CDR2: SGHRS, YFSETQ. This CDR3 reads CASSSLTGNYGYTF. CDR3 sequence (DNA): TGCGCCAGCAGCTCGCTCACAGGGAACTATGGCTACACCTTC.

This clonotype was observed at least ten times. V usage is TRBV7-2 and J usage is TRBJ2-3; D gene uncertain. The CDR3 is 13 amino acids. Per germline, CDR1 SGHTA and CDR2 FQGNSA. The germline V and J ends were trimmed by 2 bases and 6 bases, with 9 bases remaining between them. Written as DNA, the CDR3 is TGTGCCAGCAGCTTATCCGGTGGGGATACGCAGTATTTT. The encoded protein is CASSLSGGDTQYF.

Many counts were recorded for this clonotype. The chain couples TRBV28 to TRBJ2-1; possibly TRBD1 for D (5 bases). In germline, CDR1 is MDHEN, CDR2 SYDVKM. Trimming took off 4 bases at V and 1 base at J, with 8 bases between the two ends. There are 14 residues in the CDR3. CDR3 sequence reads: CASSSAGSYNEQFF. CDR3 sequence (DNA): TGTGCCAGCAGTTCCGCAGGGTCCTACAATGAGCAGTTCTTC.

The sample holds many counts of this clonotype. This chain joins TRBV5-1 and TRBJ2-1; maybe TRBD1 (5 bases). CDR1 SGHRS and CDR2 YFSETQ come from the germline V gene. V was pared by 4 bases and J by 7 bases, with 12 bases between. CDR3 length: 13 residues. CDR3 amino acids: CASSLPGSNEQFF. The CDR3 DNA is TGCGCCAGCAGCCTCCCAGGGTCGAATGAGCAGTTCTTC.

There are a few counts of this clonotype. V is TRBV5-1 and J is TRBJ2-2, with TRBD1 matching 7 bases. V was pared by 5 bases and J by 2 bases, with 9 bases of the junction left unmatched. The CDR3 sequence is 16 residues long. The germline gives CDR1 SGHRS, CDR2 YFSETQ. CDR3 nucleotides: TGCGCCAGCAGATCAACCGGGACAGTAAACACCGGGGAGCTGTTTTTT. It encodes CASRSTGTVNTGELFF.

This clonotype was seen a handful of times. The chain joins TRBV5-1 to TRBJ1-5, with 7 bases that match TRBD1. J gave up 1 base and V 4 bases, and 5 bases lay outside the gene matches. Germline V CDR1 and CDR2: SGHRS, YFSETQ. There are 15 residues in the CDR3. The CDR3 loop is CASSEEGQSNQPQHF. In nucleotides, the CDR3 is TGCGCCAGCAGCGAAGAGGGACAGAGCAATCAGCCCCAGCATTTT. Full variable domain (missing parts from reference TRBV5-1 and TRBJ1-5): KAGVTQTPRYLIKTRGQQVTLSCSPISGHRSVSWYQQTPGQGLQFLFEYFSETQRNKGNFPGRFSGRQFSNSRSEMNVSTLELGDSALYLCASSEEGQSNQPQHFGDGTRLSIL.

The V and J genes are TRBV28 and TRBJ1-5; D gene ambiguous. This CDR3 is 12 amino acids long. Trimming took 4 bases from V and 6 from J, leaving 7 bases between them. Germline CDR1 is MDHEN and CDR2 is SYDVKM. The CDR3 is CASSWAGQPQHF. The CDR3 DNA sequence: TGTGCCAGCAGTTGGGCAGGTCAGCCCCAGCATTTT.

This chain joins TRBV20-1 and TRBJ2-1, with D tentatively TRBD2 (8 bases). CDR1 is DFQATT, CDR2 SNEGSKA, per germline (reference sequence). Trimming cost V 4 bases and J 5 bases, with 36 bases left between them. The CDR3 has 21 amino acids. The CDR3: CSANHQMRTGVVKRGNNEQFF. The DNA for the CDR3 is TGCAGTGCTAACCATCAGATGAGGACAGGAGTCGTCAAGCGGGGGAACAATGAGCAGTTCTTC.

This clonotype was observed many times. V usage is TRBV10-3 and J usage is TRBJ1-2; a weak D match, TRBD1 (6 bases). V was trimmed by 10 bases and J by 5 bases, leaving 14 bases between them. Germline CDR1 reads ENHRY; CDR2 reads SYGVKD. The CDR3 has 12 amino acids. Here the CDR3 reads CATQGDFYGYTF. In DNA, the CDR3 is TGTGCCACACAGGGAGATTTTTATGGCTACACCTTC.

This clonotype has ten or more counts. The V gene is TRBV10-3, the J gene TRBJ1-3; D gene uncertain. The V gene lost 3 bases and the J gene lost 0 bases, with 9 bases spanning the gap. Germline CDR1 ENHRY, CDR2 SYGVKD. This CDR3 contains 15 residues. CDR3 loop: CAISDSRGSGNTIYF. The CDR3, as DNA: TGTGCCATCAGTGACAGCCGTGGCTCTGGAAACACCATATATTTT.

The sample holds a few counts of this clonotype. CDR3 region: CASVSQVGTWGTEAFF. CDR3 nucleotide sequence: TGTGCCAGCGTGTCTCAGGTAGGCACGTGGGGAACTGAAGCTTTCTTT. This chain joins TRBV28 and TRBJ1-1; no clear D. The CDR3 runs to 16 residues. Between the trimmed V and J ends, which lost 8 bases and 5 bases, there was a span of 24 bases. CDR1 is MDHEN, CDR2 SYDVKM, per germline.

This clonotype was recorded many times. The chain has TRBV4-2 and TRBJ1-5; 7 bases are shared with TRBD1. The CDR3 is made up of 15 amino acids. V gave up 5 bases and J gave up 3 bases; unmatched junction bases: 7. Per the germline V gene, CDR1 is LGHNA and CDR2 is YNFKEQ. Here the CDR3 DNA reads TGTGCCAGCAGCGCCGACAGGGTGACCAATCAGCCCCAGCATTTT. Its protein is CASSADRVTNQPQHF.